This T cell receptor beta chain was found in a study of blood T cell repertoires in COVID-19. Looking at the study overall: Sample material is recorded as cDNA or gDNA derived from T cells, B-cell-depleted T cells, or PBMCs.

Per germline, CDR1 SGHTA and CDR2 FQGNSA. This CDR3 region has 15 residues. With 4 bases clipped from V and 6 bases from J, the junction kept 10 bases outside the gene matches. The protocol was immunoSEQ multiplex PCR, while the TCRdb copy is restricted to in-frame clones and leaves out a portion. This table holds roughly 120,000 clones, roughly 85% found once. The clonotype was recovered from a middle-aged man with acute or convalescent COVID-19. The V gene is TRBV7-2, the J gene TRBJ2-3; 7 positions agree with TRBD1. The sequencing input was peripheral blood. CDR3 in DNA: TGTGCCAGCAGCTCCGCCGACAGGGTAGCCGATACGCAGTATTTT. Amino acids: CASSSADRVADTQYF.